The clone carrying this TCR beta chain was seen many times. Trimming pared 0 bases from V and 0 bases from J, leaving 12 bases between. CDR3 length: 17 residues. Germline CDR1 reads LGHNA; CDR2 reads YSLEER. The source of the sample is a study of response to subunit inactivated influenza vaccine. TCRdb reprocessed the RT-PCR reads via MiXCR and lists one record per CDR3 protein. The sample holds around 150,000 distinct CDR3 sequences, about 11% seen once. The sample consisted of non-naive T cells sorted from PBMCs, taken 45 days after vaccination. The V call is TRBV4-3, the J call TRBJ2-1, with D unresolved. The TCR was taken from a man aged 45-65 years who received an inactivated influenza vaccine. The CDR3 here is CASSQDYYLSSYNEQFF. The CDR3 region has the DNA TGCGCCAGCAGCCAAGATTATTACCTAAGCTCCTACAATGAGCAGTTCTTC.